This T cell receptor (beta chain) was observed in a study of blood T cell repertoires in COVID-19. Study-level information: Collection of acute and convalescent COVID-19 samples took place in the United States, Italy and Spain. T cells, B-cell-depleted T cells, or PBMCs provided the cDNA or gDNA that served as material.

Clones were sequenced by immunoSEQ multiplex PCR, and TCRdb holds only the in-frame ones, with some missing. Of about 300,000 clones in the sample, around 87% were seen once. The CDR3 loop spans 13 amino acids. The germline V gene has CDR1 SGHDT and CDR2 YYEEEE. Between the trimmed V and J ends, which lost 2 bases and 0 bases, there was a span of 4 bases. The receptor's source is a woman between 40 and 50 years old who had recovered from COVID-19. This chain uses TRBV5-6 with TRBJ2-3; the D is unclear. Sequences were obtained from peripheral blood. Written as DNA, the CDR3 is TGTGCCAGCAGCTTACAAAGCACAGATACGCAGTATTTT. It is translated as CASSLQSTDTQYF.